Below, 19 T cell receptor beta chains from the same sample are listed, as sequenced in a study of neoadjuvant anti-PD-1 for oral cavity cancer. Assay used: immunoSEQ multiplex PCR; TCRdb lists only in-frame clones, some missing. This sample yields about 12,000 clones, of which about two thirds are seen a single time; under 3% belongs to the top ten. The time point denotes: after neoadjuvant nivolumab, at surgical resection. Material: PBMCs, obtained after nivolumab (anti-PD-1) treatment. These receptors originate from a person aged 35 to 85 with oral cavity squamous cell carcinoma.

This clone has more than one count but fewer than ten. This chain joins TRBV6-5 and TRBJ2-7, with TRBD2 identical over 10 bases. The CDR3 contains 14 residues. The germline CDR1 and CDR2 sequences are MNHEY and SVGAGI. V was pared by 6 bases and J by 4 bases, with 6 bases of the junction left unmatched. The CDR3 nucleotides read TGTGCCAGCAGGACGGGACTAGCGAGTTACGAGCAGTACTTC. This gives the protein CASRTGLASYEQYF.

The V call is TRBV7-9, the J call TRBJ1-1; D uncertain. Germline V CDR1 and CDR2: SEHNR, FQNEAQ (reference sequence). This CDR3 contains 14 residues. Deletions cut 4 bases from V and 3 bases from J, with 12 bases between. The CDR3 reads CASSYLGRDTEAFF. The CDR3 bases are TGTGCCAGCAGCTACCTCGGGAGGGACACTGAAGCTTTCTTT.

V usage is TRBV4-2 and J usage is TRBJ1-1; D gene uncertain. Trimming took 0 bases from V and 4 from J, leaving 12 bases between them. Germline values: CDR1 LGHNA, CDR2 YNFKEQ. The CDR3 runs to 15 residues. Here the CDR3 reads CASSQENRRTTEAFF. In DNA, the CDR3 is TGTGCCAGCAGCCAAGAAAACAGACGGACCACTGAAGCTTTCTTT.

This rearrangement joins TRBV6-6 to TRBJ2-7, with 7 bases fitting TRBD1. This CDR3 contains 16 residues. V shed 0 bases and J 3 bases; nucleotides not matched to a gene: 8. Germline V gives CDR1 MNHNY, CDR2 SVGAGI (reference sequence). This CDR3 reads CASSYSYLGQDYEQYF. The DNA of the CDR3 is TGTGCCAGCAGTTACTCTTATCTCGGACAGGACTACGAGCAGTACTTC.

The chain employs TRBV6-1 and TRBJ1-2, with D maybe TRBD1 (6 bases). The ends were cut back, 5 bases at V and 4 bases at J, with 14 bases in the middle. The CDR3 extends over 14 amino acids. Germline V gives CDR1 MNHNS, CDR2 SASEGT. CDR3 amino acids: CASSRGGGAYGYTF. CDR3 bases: TGTGCCAGCAGTCGAGGGGGGGGTGCCTATGGCTACACCTTC.

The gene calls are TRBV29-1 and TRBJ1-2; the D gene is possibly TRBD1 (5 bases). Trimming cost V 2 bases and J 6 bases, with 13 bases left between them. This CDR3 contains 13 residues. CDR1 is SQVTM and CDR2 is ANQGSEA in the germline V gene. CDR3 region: CSVESRGGDGYTF. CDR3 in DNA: TGCAGCGTTGAATCCCGGGGGGGTGATGGCTACACCTTC.

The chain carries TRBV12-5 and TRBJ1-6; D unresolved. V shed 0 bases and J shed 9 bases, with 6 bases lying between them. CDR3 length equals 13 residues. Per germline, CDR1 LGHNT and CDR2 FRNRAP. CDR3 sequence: CASGLVTSSPLHF. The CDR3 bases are TGTGCTAGTGGTTTGGTCACATCTTCACCCCTCCACTTT.

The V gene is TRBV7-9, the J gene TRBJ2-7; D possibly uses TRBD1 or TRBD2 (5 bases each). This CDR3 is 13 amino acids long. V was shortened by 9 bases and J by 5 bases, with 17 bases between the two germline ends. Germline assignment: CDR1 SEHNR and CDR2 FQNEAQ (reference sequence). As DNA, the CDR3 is TGTGCCAGTCAGGGAGCTGCTACTAACGAGCAGTACTTC. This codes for CASQGAATNEQYF.

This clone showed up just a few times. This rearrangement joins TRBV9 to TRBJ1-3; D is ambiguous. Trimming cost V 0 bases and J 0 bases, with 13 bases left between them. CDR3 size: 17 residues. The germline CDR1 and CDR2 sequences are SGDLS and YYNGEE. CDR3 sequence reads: CASSVDFDLISGNTIYF. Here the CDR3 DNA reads TGTGCCAGCAGCGTAGATTTCGACCTGATCTCTGGAAACACCATATATTTT.

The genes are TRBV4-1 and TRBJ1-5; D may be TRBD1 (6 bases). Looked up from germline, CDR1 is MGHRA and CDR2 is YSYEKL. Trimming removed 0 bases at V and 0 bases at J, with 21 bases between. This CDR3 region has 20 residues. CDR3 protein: CASSQDLGLAGAYSNQPQHF. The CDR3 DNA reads TGCGCCAGCAGCCAAGATCTCGGGTTGGCAGGGGCTTATAGCAATCAGCCCCAGCATTTT.

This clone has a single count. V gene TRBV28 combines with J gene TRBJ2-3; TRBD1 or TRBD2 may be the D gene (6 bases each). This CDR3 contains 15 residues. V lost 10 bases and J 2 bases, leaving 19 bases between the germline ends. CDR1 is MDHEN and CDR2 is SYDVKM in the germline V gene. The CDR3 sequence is CATGSRGGFTDTQYF. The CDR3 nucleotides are TGTGCCACCGGCTCCAGGGGAGGTTTCACAGATACGCAGTATTTT.

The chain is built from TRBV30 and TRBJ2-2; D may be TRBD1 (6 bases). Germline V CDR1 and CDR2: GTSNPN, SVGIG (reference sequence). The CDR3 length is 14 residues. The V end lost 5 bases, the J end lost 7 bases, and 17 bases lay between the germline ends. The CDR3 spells CAWEDTGLGGELFF. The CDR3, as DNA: TGTGCCTGGGAGGATACAGGGCTGGGCGGGGAGCTGTTTTTT.

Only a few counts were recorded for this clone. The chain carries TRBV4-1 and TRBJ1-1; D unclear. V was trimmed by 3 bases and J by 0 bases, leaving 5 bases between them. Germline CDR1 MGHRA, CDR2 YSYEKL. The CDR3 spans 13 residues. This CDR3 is CASSHPVNTEAFF. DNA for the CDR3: TGCGCCAGCAGCCACCCAGTGAACACTGAAGCTTTCTTT.

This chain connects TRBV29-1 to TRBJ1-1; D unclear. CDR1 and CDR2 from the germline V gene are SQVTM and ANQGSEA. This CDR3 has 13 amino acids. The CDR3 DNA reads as TGCAGTACCCCCGGGGTGCTGAACACTGAAGCTTTCTTT. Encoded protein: CSTPGVLNTEAFF. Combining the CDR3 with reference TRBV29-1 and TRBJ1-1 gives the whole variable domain SAVISQKPSRDICQRGTSLTIQCQVDSQVTMMFWYRQQPGQSLTLIATANQGSEATYESGFVIDKFPISRPNLTFSTLTVSNMSPEDSSIYLCSTPGVLNTEAFFGQGTRLTVV.

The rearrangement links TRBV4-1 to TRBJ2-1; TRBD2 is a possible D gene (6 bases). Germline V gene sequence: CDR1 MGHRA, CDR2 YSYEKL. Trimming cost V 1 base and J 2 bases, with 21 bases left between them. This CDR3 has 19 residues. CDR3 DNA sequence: TGCGCCAGCAGCCAAGTCGTGCCAACTAGCAGCAACCCCTACAATGAGCAGTTCTTC. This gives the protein CASSQVVPTSSNPYNEQFF.

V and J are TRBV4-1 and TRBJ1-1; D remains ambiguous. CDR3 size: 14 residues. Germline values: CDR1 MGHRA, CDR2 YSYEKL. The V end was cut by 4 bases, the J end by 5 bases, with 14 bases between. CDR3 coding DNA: TGCGCCAGCAGCCTCGAACGCGCTAGGACTGAAGCTTTCTTT. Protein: CASSLERARTEAFF.

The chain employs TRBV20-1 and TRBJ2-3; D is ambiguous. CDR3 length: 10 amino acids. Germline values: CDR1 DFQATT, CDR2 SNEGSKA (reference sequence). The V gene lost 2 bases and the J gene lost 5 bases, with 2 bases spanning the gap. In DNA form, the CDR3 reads TGCAGTGCTAGACTAGATACGCAGTATTTT. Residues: CSARLDTQYF.

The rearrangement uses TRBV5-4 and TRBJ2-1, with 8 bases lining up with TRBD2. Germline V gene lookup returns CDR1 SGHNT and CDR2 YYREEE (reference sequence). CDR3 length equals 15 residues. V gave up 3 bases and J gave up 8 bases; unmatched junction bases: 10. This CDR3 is CASSWGAAGDYEQFF. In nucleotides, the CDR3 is TGTGCCAGCAGCTGGGGGGCAGCGGGGGATTATGAGCAGTTCTTC.

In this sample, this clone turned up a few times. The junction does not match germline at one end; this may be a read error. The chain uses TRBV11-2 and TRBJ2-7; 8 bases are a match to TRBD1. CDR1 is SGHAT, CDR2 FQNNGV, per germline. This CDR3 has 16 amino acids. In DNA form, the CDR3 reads TGTGCCAGCAGCCGCCTGGGACAGGCGCTTTCCTCCGAGCAGTACTTC. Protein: CASSRLGQALSSEQYF. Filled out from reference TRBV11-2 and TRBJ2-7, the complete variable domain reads EAGVAQSPRYKIIEKRQSVAFWCNPISGHATLYWYQQILGQGPKLLIQFQNNGVVDDSQLPKDRFSAERLKGVDSTLKIQPAKLEDSAVYLCASSRLGQALSSEQYFGPGTRLTVT.